The entry below gives a single TCR beta chain sequence along with its context. Its specificity is unknown. This CDR3 region has 13 residues. From germline, CDR1 is SGHNT and CDR2 YENEEA. The ends were cut back, 2 bases at V and 10 bases at J, with 12 bases in the middle. This sample was taken from a study of vaccination effects on CD4 cells after COVID-19. Study-wide context: Using viral peptide pools, the ViraFEST assay grew out antigen-specific CD4+ T cells prior to sequencing.

Profiled with immunoSEQ multiplex PCR; TCRdb holds only in-frame clones, not every one. This sample has 40,000 or so clones, with 82% found just once. Subsequent to about 10 days of culture, CD4+ T cells were isolated. This clonotype was obtained from a human donor who received a COVID-19 vaccine. The chain couples TRBV11-3 to TRBJ2-1; D is tentatively TRBD1 or TRBD2 (5 bases each). The material was CD4+ T cells from PBMCs cultured without peptide, obtained before COVID-19 vaccination. DNA of the CDR3: TGTGCCAGCAGCTTAATGGGGGAAGGCGAGCAGTTCTTC. Amino acids: CASSLMGEGEQFF.